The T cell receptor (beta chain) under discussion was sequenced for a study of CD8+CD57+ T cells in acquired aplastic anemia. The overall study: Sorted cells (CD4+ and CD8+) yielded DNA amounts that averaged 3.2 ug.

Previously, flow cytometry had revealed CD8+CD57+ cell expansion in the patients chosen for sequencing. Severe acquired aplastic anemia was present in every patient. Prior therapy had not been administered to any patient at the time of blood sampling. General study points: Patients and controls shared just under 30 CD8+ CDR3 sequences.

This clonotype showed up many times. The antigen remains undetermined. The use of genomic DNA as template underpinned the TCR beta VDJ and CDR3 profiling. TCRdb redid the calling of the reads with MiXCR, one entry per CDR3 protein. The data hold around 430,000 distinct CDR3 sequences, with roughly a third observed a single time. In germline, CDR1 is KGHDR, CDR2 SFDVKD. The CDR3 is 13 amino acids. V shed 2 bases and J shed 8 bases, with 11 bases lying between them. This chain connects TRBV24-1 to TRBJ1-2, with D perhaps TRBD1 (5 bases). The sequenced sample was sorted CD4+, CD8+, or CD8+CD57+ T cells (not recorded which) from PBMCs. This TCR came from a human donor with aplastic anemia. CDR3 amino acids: CATSDSGQLGYTF. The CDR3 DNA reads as TGTGCCACCAGTGATTCGGGGCAGCTCGGCTACACCTTC.